This T cell receptor (beta chain) was sequenced for a study of T cell responses to AZD1222 COVID-19 vaccine. Findings and limits, study-wide: Clonal diversity was possibly underestimated, and white British individuals and females predominated among donors. The repertoires were collected only after the peak T cell response.

Sequencing was performed with immunoSEQ multiplex PCR; in TCRdb, only in-frame clones are kept and a portion is missing. The sample lists roughly 96,000 clones; 70% to 90% were seen once. CDR3 size: 14 residues. Looked up from germline, CDR1 is MNHEY and CDR2 is SVGEGT. V trimming: 4 bases; J trimming: 8 bases; junction bases outside the gene matches: 3. Remarks on this clone: Its antigen is not known.

This rearrangement joins TRBV6-2 or TRBV6-3 to TRBJ1-6, with TRBD1 matching 9 bases. The receptor was derived from an adult in good health. Here the sequenced sample was peripheral blood, taken on day 0 of AZD1222 vaccination. CDR3 DNA: TGTGCCAGCAGTTCCAGGACAGGGGATTCACCCCTCCACTTT. It specifies CASSSRTGDSPLHF.